Each of the 30 T cell receptor beta chains below was sequenced from the same sample in a study of T cell responses to AZD1222 COVID-19 vaccine. The method was immunoSEQ multiplex PCR; TCRdb's version includes in-frame clones alone and lacks a portion of them. The table includes 90,000 to 120,000 clones, around nine tenths detected once. Sequenced here: peripheral blood, sampled 28 days after the second AZD1222 dose. The receptors shown here come from an adult who received the AZD1222 COVID-19 vaccine.

The chain combines TRBV5-4 with TRBJ2-7; unclear D gene. The CDR3 loop spans 13 amino acids. Germline assignment: CDR1 SGHNT and CDR2 YYREEE (reference sequence). Trimming took 1 base from V and 1 from J, leaving 6 bases between them. CDR3 sequence reads: CASSLRSSYEQYF. In DNA form, the CDR3 reads TGTGCCAGCAGCTTGCGGAGTTCCTACGAGCAGTACTTC. The full variable domain, in which reference TRBV5-4 and TRBJ2-7 provide the parts outside the CDR3, is ETGVTQSPTHLIKTRGQQVTLRCSSQSGHNTVSWYQQALGQGPQFIFQYYREEENGRGNFPPRFSGLQFPNYSSELNVNALELDDSALYLCASSLRSSYEQYFGPGTRLTVT.

The rearrangement joins TRBV15 to TRBJ2-1, with TRBD1 as a possible D gene (6 bases). Germline lookup yields CDR1 LNHNV and CDR2 YYDKDF (reference sequence). The CDR3 totals 15 residues. The V end lost 3 bases, the J end lost 3 bases, and 12 bases lay between the germline ends. The CDR3 DNA reads TGTGCCACCAGCAGCCGACAGGCCAGCTACAATGAGCAGTTCTTC. It codes for CATSSRQASYNEQFF. Using reference TRBV15 and TRBJ2-1 for the parts outside the CDR3, the full variable domain is DAMVIQNPRYQVTQFGKPVTLSCSQTLNHNVMYWYQQKSSQAPKLLFHYYDKDFNNEADTPDNFQSRRPNTSFCFLDIRSPGLGDTAMYLCATSSRQASYNEQFFGPGTRLTVL.

This clone came up a few times. This sequence joins TRBV7-2 and TRBJ1-2; D remains unclear. Between the trimmed V and J ends, which lost 1 base and 6 bases, there was a span of 9 bases. The CDR3 consists of 13 residues. From germline, CDR1 is SGHTA and CDR2 FQGNSA. The CDR3 DNA follows: TGTGCCAGCAGCTTAGGTTACGGGAATGGCTACACCTTC. It is translated as CASSLGYGNGYTF.

The rearrangement joins TRBV6-4 to TRBJ2-2; D not resolved. V was clipped by 0 bases and J by 2 bases, with 7 bases between them. Germline V gene sequence: CDR1 MRHNA, CDR2 SNTAGT. The CDR3 is made up of 15 amino acids. DNA of the CDR3: TGTGCCAGCAGTGACTCCGACTCCAACACCGGGGAGCTGTTTTTT. Amino acid sequence: CASSDSDSNTGELFF.

The rearrangement links TRBV28 to TRBJ1-1; no definite D call. Germline-derived CDR1 and CDR2 are MDHEN and SYDVKM. The V end was cut by 1 base, the J end by 11 bases, with 11 bases between. The CDR3 has 12 residues. CDR3: CASSLYGRRAFF. Here the CDR3 DNA reads TGTGCCAGCAGTTTATACGGACGGCGGGCTTTCTTT.

This chain uses TRBV13 with TRBJ1-6, with unresolved D. CDR1 PRHDT and CDR2 FYEKMQ come from the germline V gene (reference sequence). CDR3 length: 14 amino acids. V dropped 5 bases and J dropped 10 bases, with 15 bases sitting between them. The CDR3 DNA sequence: TGTGCCAGCAGCCCCGGGCGGGAAGGGTCACCCCTCCACTTT. The encoded protein is CASSPGREGSPLHF.

This clone has only a few counts. The chain joins TRBV7-2 to TRBJ1-1, with no clear D. The CDR3 is 16 amino acids. Germline CDR1 SGHTA, CDR2 FQGNSA. Trimming shortened V by 5 bases and J by 0 bases, and 16 bases separated the two germline ends. CDR3 loop: CASSAGSNILNTEAFF. The CDR3 DNA reads as TGTGCCAGCAGCGCGGGGAGTAACATTTTGAACACTGAAGCTTTCTTT.

This clone was found once. The chain carries TRBV6-2 or TRBV6-3 and TRBJ2-3, with D perhaps matching TRBD1 or TRBD2 (6 bases each). CDR3 size: 15 residues. Germline-derived CDR1 and CDR2 are MNHEY and SVGEGT. V was pared by 6 bases and J by 4 bases, with 17 bases between. In DNA form, the CDR3 reads TGTGCCAGCAGCTATGGGACACGCGGGGCAGATACGCAGTATTTT. Translating gives CASSYGTRGADTQYF.

CDR3 sequence: CASSPGSGGGELFF. The CDR3 DNA reads as TGTGCCAGCAGCCCAGGGTCAGGAGGCGGGGAGCTGTTTTTT. The chain is built from TRBV7-9 and TRBJ2-2; the D gene could be TRBD1 or TRBD2 (5 bases each). Germline loops: CDR1 SEHNR, CDR2 FQNEAQ (reference sequence). Trimming stripped 5 bases from V and 7 bases from J, with 14 bases between. The CDR3 extends over 14 amino acids.

A remark on this clone: Other nucleotide sequences in the sample specify the same CDR3. This chain connects TRBV9 to TRBJ1-2; no reliable D call. Trimming pared 0 bases from V and 8 bases from J, leaving 8 bases between. CDR3 size: 12 residues. Germline V gives CDR1 SGDLS, CDR2 YYNGEE. Here the CDR3 DNA reads TGTGCCAGCAGCGTAGGAGGACGGGGCTACACCTTC. It codes for CASSVGGRGYTF.

The chain employs TRBV12-5 and TRBJ2-2; 11 nucleotides match TRBD1. This CDR3 spans 12 amino acids. Unmatched junction bases numbered 5, after V lost 6 bases and J lost 14 bases. CDR1 is LGHNT, CDR2 FRNRAP, per germline. The CDR3 is CASGPGQGGLFF. DNA of the CDR3: TGTGCTAGTGGCCCGGGACAGGGGGGTCTGTTTTTT.

This CDR3 is CASSLGGIQGATGELFF. CDR3 coding DNA: TGTGCCAGCAGCTTAGGTGGCATTCAGGGAGCCACCGGGGAGCTGTTTTTT. V gene TRBV7-2 combines with J gene TRBJ2-2; D may correspond to TRBD1 or TRBD2 (5 bases each). The CDR3 spans 17 residues. Germline V gives CDR1 SGHTA, CDR2 FQGNSA. V was cut by 1 base and J by 4 bases, with 16 bases left in between.

CDR3 region: CASSVPLDGVSEAFF. DNA of the CDR3: TGTGCCAGTAGTGTTCCCCTAGACGGGGTGTCTGAAGCTTTCTTT. The chain carries TRBV19 and TRBJ1-1, with no clear D. This CDR3 comprises 15 residues. Germline-derived CDR1 and CDR2 are LNHDA and SQIVND (reference sequence). Trimming stripped 5 bases from V and 6 bases from J, with 19 bases between.

For this clone: The same CDR3 can be traced to other DNA sequences in this sample. This chain joins TRBV6-5 and TRBJ1-1; no clear D. This CDR3 is 12 amino acids long. Trimming cost V 0 bases and J 2 bases, with 1 base left between them. Germline CDR1 and CDR2: MNHEY and SVGAGI. The CDR3 is CASSYSNTEAFF. CDR3 nucleotides: TGTGCCAGCAGTTACTCTAACACTGAAGCTTTCTTT.

The genes are TRBV11-2 and TRBJ1-4; TRBD1 matches 10 bases. The germline V gene encodes CDR1 SGHAT and CDR2 FQNNGV. The V and J ends lost 5 bases and 6 bases, in that order; junction bases with no gene match: 6. There are 15 residues in the CDR3. The CDR3 reads CASSQAGTGDEKLFF. The CDR3 DNA reads TGTGCCAGCAGCCAGGCCGGGACAGGGGATGAAAAACTGTTTTTT. Looking up the rest from reference TRBV11-2 and TRBJ1-4 gives the full variable domain: EAGVAQSPRYKIIEKRQSVAFWCNPISGHATLYWYQQILGQGPKLLIQFQNNGVVDDSQLPKDRFSAERLKGVDSTLKIQPAKLEDSAVYLCASSQAGTGDEKLFFGSGTQLSVL.

CDR3 protein: CASSVSQGTEAFF. Here the CDR3 DNA reads TGTGCCAGCAGCGTTTCTCAAGGCACTGAAGCTTTCTTT. V is TRBV9 and J is TRBJ1-1, with D hard to call. The CDR3 runs to 13 residues. Trimming stripped 2 bases from V and 4 bases from J, with 9 bases between. The V gene's germline CDR1 is SGDLS and CDR2 YYNGEE.

The chain joins TRBV27 to TRBJ1-6; D is uncertain. Germline CDR1 reads MNHEY; CDR2 reads SMNVEV (reference sequence). This CDR3 comprises 14 residues. The V end was cut by 5 bases, the J end by 1 base, with 6 bases between. The CDR3 DNA sequence: TGTGCCAGCAGTCTCGGGTCCTATAATTCACCCCTCCACTTT. Translation: CASSLGSYNSPLHF.

The chain combines TRBV7-6 with TRBJ2-7; 8 bases map to TRBD1. This CDR3 is 15 amino acids long. The V segment lost 5 bases and the J segment 0 bases; nucleotides outside the gene matches: 6. Germline CDR1 and CDR2: SGHVS and FNYEAQ. Written as DNA, the CDR3 is TGTGCCAGCAGCCCCTCGACAGGGGACTCCTACGAGCAGTACTTC. Translated, it gives CASSPSTGDSYEQYF. Using reference TRBV7-6 and TRBJ2-7 for the parts outside the CDR3, the full variable domain is GAGVSQSPRYKVTKRGQDVALRCDPISGHVSLYWYRQALGQGPEFLTYFNYEAQQDKSGLPNDRFSAERPEGSISTLTIQRTEQRDSAMYRCASSPSTGDSYEQYFGPGTRLTVT.

The rearrangement links TRBV5-5 to TRBJ1-1, with D unclear. This CDR3 spans 13 amino acids. V dropped 5 bases and J dropped 1 base, with 9 bases sitting between them. Germline V gene sequence: CDR1 SGHKS, CDR2 YYEKEE (reference sequence). The CDR3 sequence: CASSLPWNTEAFF. In DNA form, the CDR3 reads TGTGCCAGCAGTCTTCCTTGGAACACTGAAGCTTTCTTT.

This sequence joins TRBV7-2 and TRBJ2-7, with D possibly matching TRBD2 (6 bases). Germline loops: CDR1 SGHTA, CDR2 FQGNSA. The CDR3 runs to 14 residues. Trimming left V 8 bases short and J 2 bases short, with 16 bases between. The CDR3, as DNA: TGTGCCAGCGAGCAGAATAGCGGACCCTACGAGCAGTACTTC. This translates into CASEQNSGPYEQYF.

The rearrangement links TRBV25-1 to TRBJ2-3, with D uncertain. Germline CDR1 and CDR2: MGHDK and SYGVNS. The CDR3 contains 16 residues. Trimming cost V 3 bases and J 1 base, with 14 bases left between them. The CDR3 nucleotides are TGTGCCAGCAGTGATCCCAGAACGGATGGCACAGATACGCAGTATTTT. Protein sequence: CASSDPRTDGTDTQYF.

This chain connects TRBV29-1 to TRBJ2-7; a weak D match, TRBD1 (5 bases). Germline CDR1 is SQVTM and CDR2 is ANQGSEA. The V end lost 7 bases, the J end lost 4 bases, and 14 bases lay between the germline ends. CDR3 length equals 12 residues. The chain's CDR3 is CSALGQGYEQYF. The CDR3 nucleotides are TGCAGCGCCCTGGGGCAGGGATACGAGCAGTACTTC.

The chain carries TRBV4-1 and TRBJ2-7, with D perhaps TRBD1 (5 bases). The V end lost 4 bases, the J end lost 5 bases, and 15 bases lay between the germline ends. Germline CDR1 and CDR2: MGHRA and YSYEKL. This CDR3 has 14 residues. CDR3 sequence: CASSPGPLGDEQYF. The CDR3 nucleotides read TGCGCCAGCAGCCCCGGACCCCTAGGGGACGAGCAGTACTTC.

The chain employs TRBV29-1 and TRBJ2-5, with TRBD1 identical over 8 bases. Germline V gene sequence: CDR1 SQVTM, CDR2 ANQGSEA. With 0 bases clipped from V and 4 bases from J, the junction kept 7 bases outside the gene matches. The CDR3 covers 15 residues. The DNA of the CDR3 is TGCAGCGTTGAAGATCAGGGCAGGGGGCCAGAGACCCAGTACTTC. Translated, it gives CSVEDQGRGPETQYF.

The chain couples TRBV27 to TRBJ1-6; weak D call: TRBD1 (5 bases). The V end lost 5 bases, the J end lost 15 bases, and 23 bases lay between the germline ends. The CDR3 totals 15 residues. The germline CDR1 and CDR2 sequences are MNHEY and SMNVEV (reference sequence). CDR3 sequence reads: CASSVGTTSGWVLHF. The CDR3 DNA reads as TGTGCCAGCAGTGTCGGGACGACCTCCGGGTGGGTCCTCCACTTT.

This clone was seen just once. The J gene is TRBJ2-7, the V gene TRBV7-9; 12 positions match TRBD2. V was pared by 0 bases and J by 5 bases, with 5 bases of the junction left unmatched. This CDR3 has 16 amino acids. Germline V CDR1 and CDR2: SEHNR, FQNEAQ (reference sequence). The CDR3 sequence is CASSLAGLAGHDEQYF. For the CDR3, the DNA is TGTGCCAGCAGCTTAGCTGGACTAGCGGGACATGACGAGCAGTACTTC.

The V and J genes are TRBV10-3 and TRBJ2-7; a weak D match, TRBD2 (5 bases). With 6 bases removed from V and 7 bases from J, the gap between germline ends came to 13 bases. The germline V gene has CDR1 ENHRY and CDR2 SYGVKD. CDR3 length: 12 residues. CDR3 in amino acids: CAIRAGWEEQYF. The CDR3 DNA is TGTGCCATCAGGGCGGGTTGGGAAGAGCAGTACTTC.

The chain joins TRBV19 to TRBJ2-2; TRBD2 agrees at 10 bases. The junction had 14 bases not matched to a gene; V was cut back by 2 bases and J by 5 bases. CDR1 LNHDA and CDR2 SQIVND come from the germline V gene (reference sequence). This CDR3 is built from 19 residues. The CDR3 protein is CASSIRPGLAGEWTGELFF. DNA for the CDR3: TGTGCCAGTAGTATACGCCCGGGCCTAGCGGGAGAATGGACCGGGGAGCTGTTTTTT.

V gene TRBV3-1 (or the pseudogene TRBV3-2) combines with J gene TRBJ2-5; D gene unclear. The V and J ends lost 3 bases and 3 bases respectively, with 5 bases between them. The CDR3 spans 12 residues. Germline V gene data show CDR1 as LGHDT and CDR2 as YNNKEL (reference sequence). DNA for the CDR3: TGTGCCAGCAGCCATCACAAAGAGACCCAGTACTTC. Translation gives CASSHHKETQYF.

CDR3 DNA sequence: TGCGCCAGCAGCTTGAGAAGCGGGGGGACGAGGGAGCAGTACTTC. This gives the protein CASSLRSGGTREQYF. The chain joins TRBV5-1 to TRBJ2-7; 9 bases agree with TRBD2. With 1 base clipped from V and 7 bases from J, the junction kept 9 bases outside the gene matches. Germline CDR1 and CDR2: SGHRS and YFSETQ. There are 15 residues in the CDR3. The full variable domain, its missing parts supplied by reference TRBV5-1 and TRBJ2-7, is KAGVTQTPRYLIKTRGQQVTLSCSPISGHRSVSWYQQTPGQGLQFLFEYFSETQRNKGNFPGRFSGRQFSNSRSEMNVSTLELGDSALYLCASSLRSGGTREQYFGPGTRLTVT.